This T cell receptor (beta chain) was recovered during a study of OX40 agonist ivuxolimab in advanced cancers. In terms of the full investigation: The costimulatory receptor OX40 (CD134) was targeted by ivuxolimab, a fully human IgG2 agonistic monoclonal antibody. Of the roughly 51 patients in dose escalation, about 20 had hepatocellular carcinoma, approximately 15 had melanoma, 9 had renal cell carcinoma and 9 had head and neck cancer. A male proportion of roughly 80% and a mean age of roughly 55 years, ranging from about 20 to 85, were recorded for the dose-escalation cohort. Peripheral TCRbeta sequencing aimed to test whether ivuxolimab altered TCR sequence diversity and caused clonal T-cell expansion. Three dose-escalation patients achieved partial responses, one with hepatocellular carcinoma and two with cutaneous melanoma. Prior anti-PD-1, anti-PD-L1 or anti-CTLA-4 therapy was permitted, and checkpoint inhibitors had been received by roughly 40% of dose-escalation patients. Intravenous ivuxolimab was administered to patients every 2 weeks at six dose levels: 0.01, 0.1, 0.3, 1.5, 3 and 10 mg/kg. The monotherapy dose-escalation portion (N of about 47 patients) of the phase I ivuxolimab trial is reported in the paper. On the study overall, not on this receptor specifically: Low levels of normalized T-cell clonal expansion were also seen in some patients who did not respond. At doses of 0.1 to 3.0 mg/kg, clonal expansion of both CD4+ and CD8+ T cells in blood was seen between baseline and week 6. After ivuxolimab, more expanded clones were found on average in CD8+ T cells than in CD4+ T cells. Antigen specificity was not determined for the clonally expanded peripheral T cells. Partial responders in the 0.1-3.0 mg/kg groups had among the lowest normalized peripheral clonal expansion, especially among CD8+ T cells.

CDR1 is given as MGHRA and CDR2 as YSYEKL, both from the germline V gene. Trimming costs V 5 bases and J 7 bases, and their ends lie 14 bases apart. The cysteine opens and the phenylalanine closes a CDR3 of 14 amino acids. This entry keeps only the CDR3 DNA: 42 bases, framed from base 1. The trial excluded patients who had a history of autoimmune disease or were on systemic immunosuppression. Peripheral blood for TCR sequencing was collected from all dose cohorts at baseline, on cycle 4 day 1, and on cycle 7 day 1. Samples were obtained from an open-label, multicenter, first-in-human phase I dose-escalation trial of ivuxolimab. Adults with locally advanced or metastatic melanoma, renal cell, hepatocellular, or head and neck squamous cell carcinoma were enrolled in the trial. Before TCR sequencing, CD4+ T cells and CD8+ T cells were sorted from peripheral blood as separate populations. Genomic DNA was isolated from the sorted cells so that the TCRbeta CDR3 region could be sequenced. The immunoSEQ Assay was used for sequencing of TCRbeta CDR3 regions. The clones in this table, taken by TCRdb from immuneACCESS, are in-frame only. Not every clone is retained; where verified, under half of the shortfall comes from an unresolved V gene, and the cause of the rest is unknown. The sample has tens of thousands of clones on record, approximately 87% of them singletons. The top ten hold about 0.68% of the sample.

About this clone: Its specific antigen is unknown. No base-level quality is on record; no much larger clone is a single base apart.

Recombination joined TRBV4-1 with TRBJ1-4; TRBD1 is a possible D gene, resting on 5 matching bases. The sequenced sample was CD4+ or CD8+ T cells sorted from blood, obtained in a trial of the OX40 agonist ivuxolimab. The sequence was collected from an adult with an advanced solid tumor such as melanoma, head and neck, liver or kidney cancer. DNA sequence: TGCGCCAGCAGCACGGCGGGGGGGGGTGAAAAACTGTTTTTT. The translation is CASSTAGGGEKLFF.